The T cell receptor beta chain described here comes from a study of beta chain features in type 1 diabetes. Looked up from germline, CDR1 is SEHNR and CDR2 is FQNEAQ (reference sequence). This CDR3 region has 15 residues. Deletions cut 1 base from V and 2 bases from J, with 12 bases between. Every isolated RNA sample was fully reverse transcribed, so sequencing captured expressed TCRB transcripts. Libraries were prepared by immunoSEQ multiplex PCR; TCRdb keeps only in-frame clonotypes and omits some of them. The sample consists of under 200,000 clones, around 8.5% of them appearing once. The origin of this receptor is a man younger than 35 in good health. The rearrangement joins TRBV7-9 to TRBJ2-7, with D tentatively TRBD2 (5 bases). Sequencing was carried out using central memory CD4+ T cells from blood. The DNA of the CDR3 is TGTGCCAGCAGCTTAGGCGCTAGCCGACCCTACGAGCAGTACTTC. Encoded protein: CASSLGASRPYEQYF.